The table lists the clone carrying this T cell receptor (beta chain) with a few counts. Its target is not known. One entry per CDR3 protein, called by TCRdb with MiXCR from the 5' RACE reads. This table has about 160,000 distinct CDR3 sequences, approximately 3.5% appearing once. The sample originates from a study of identical twins. Study results and caveats: Models underpredicted monozygotic twin sharing of out-of-frame TCR alpha. Part of the zero-insertion signal could reflect confounding by invariant MAIT and iNKT cells. Within cord blood, abundant beta clonotypes carried fewer insertions, but memory repertoires showed no such trend.

From germline, CDR1 is SNHLY and CDR2 FYNNEI. CDR3 length: 12 amino acids. Trimming removed 11 bases at V and 2 bases at J, with 12 bases between. This clonotype originated in a man younger than 35 in good health. The chain is built from TRBV2 and TRBJ1-1; D gene unclear. Material for sequencing was memory T cells sorted from blood. CDR3 in amino acids: CAVTRDNTEAFF. In DNA, the CDR3 is TGTGCCGTGACTAGGGATAACACTGAAGCTTTCTTT. Variable domain in full (rest from reference TRBV2 and TRBJ1-1): EPEVTQTPSHQVTQMGQEVILRCVPISNHLYFYWYRQILGQKVEFLVSFYNNEISEKSEIFDDQFSVERPDGSNFTLKIRSTKLEDSAMYFCAVTRDNTEAFFGQGTRLTVV.